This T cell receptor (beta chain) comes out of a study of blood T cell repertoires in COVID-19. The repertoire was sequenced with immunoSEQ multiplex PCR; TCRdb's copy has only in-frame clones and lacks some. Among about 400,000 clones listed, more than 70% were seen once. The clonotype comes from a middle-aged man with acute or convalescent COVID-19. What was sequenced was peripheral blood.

CDR3: CASSYWTGRTGELFF. Here the CDR3 DNA reads TGTGCCAGCAGTTACTGGACAGGGAGGACCGGGGAGCTGTTTTTT. The chain couples TRBV6-5 to TRBJ2-2; the match to TRBD1 covers 8 bases. CDR1 is MNHEY, CDR2 SVGAGI, per germline. There are 15 residues in the CDR3. J was trimmed by 5 bases and V by 1 base; bases with no gene match: 3.